The 27 T cell receptor beta chains in this list originate from one sample, sequenced in a study of blood T cell repertoires in COVID-19. Method: immunoSEQ multiplex PCR; TCRdb's copy keeps in-frame clones and lacks some. The sample contains roughly 250,000 clones, approximately 86% of which appear only once. Source material: peripheral blood. These receptors came from a woman aged 55-69 years with active or convalescent COVID-19.

Only a few counts were recorded for this clone. This sequence joins TRBV11-1 and TRBJ1-1; D might be TRBD1 (6 bases). The CDR3 spans 13 residues. V was cut by 8 bases and J by 3 bases, with 13 bases left in between. Germline V gene sequence: CDR1 SGHAT, CDR2 FQDESV (reference sequence). The CDR3 coding sequence is TGTGCCAGCTCCCCGGGGGGCTACACTGAAGCTTTCTTT. It translates to CASSPGGYTEAFF.

The table lists this clone with a few counts. V and J are TRBV27 and TRBJ1-2; D gene ambiguous. This CDR3 is 13 amino acids long. Germline V gives CDR1 MNHEY, CDR2 SMNVEV (reference sequence). V shed 6 bases and J shed 8 bases, with 16 bases lying between them. CDR3 region: CASSPGGTRGYTF. The CDR3 DNA follows: TGTGCCAGCAGCCCAGGTGGCACTCGCGGCTACACCTTC.

The chain carries TRBV5-1 and TRBJ2-3; 9 bases line up with TRBD1. The V gene's germline CDR1 is SGHRS and CDR2 YFSETQ. CDR3 length equals 17 residues. With V trimmed by 1 base and J by 6 bases, 12 bases remained unmatched. In DNA form, the CDR3 reads TGCGCCAGCAGCTTGATCGGGTGGACAGGGGTCATGGATACGCAGTATTTT. Its translation: CASSLIGWTGVMDTQYF.

The chain links TRBV30 to TRBJ1-1, with TRBD1 matching over 8 bases. Germline V gene data show CDR1 as GTSNPN and CDR2 as SVGIG (reference sequence). The trim removed 3 bases at V and 4 bases at J, leaving 4 bases unmatched. This CDR3 is built from 13 residues. The CDR3 reads CAWRATGVTEAFF. CDR3 in DNA: TGTGCCTGGAGAGCGACAGGGGTCACTGAAGCTTTCTTT.

The chain joins TRBV28 to TRBJ2-4; TRBD1 aligns across 9 bases. Germline V gene lookup returns CDR1 MDHEN and CDR2 SYDVKM. J lost 9 bases, V lost 9 bases, and 12 bases had no gene match. The CDR3 contains 14 residues. The DNA for the CDR3 is TGTGCCAGTGGGACAGGGCCGGGGGGTAGCATTCAGTACTTC. Translation gives CASGTGPGGSIQYF.

The V and J genes are TRBV6-5 and TRBJ2-7; TRBD1 aligns across 10 bases. The CDR3 contains 15 residues. Germline CDR1 and CDR2: MNHEY and SVGAGI. The junction had 7 bases not matched to a gene; V was cut back by 5 bases and J by 3 bases. Here the CDR3 DNA reads TGTGCCAGCAGTCAACGCGGGACAGGGGTCTACGAGCAGTACGTC. This sequence encodes CASSQRGTGVYEQYV.

This chain connects TRBV5-1 to TRBJ1-3, with 9 bases aligning to TRBD1. The V segment lost 2 bases and the J segment 6 bases; nucleotides outside the gene matches: 9. There are 16 residues in the CDR3. CDR1 is SGHRS and CDR2 is YFSETQ in the germline V gene. The CDR3 is CASSFSGTGFENTIYF. As DNA, the CDR3 is TGCGCCAGCAGCTTCTCCGGGACAGGGTTTGAAAACACCATATATTTT.

V and J are TRBV7-9 and TRBJ1-1; 7 bases line up with TRBD1. V dropped 2 bases and J dropped 5; count of bases not matched to a gene: 5. Germline-derived CDR1 and CDR2 are SEHNR and FQNEAQ (reference sequence). This CDR3 spans 14 amino acids. The CDR3 is CASSLNGRGTEAFF. The DNA of the CDR3 is TGTGCCAGCAGCTTAAACGGCAGGGGGACTGAAGCTTTCTTT.

About this clone: Compared with germline, one end of the junction differs, possibly owing to a read error. The chain carries TRBV10-1 and TRBJ2-1, with D tentatively TRBD1 (6 bases). The germline gives CDR1 WNHNN, CDR2 SYGVQD (reference sequence). The CDR3 sequence is 13 residues long. DNA of the CDR3: TGCGCCAGCAGTGAGGTGAACTCCGGGACACTGGTCTTC. Translated: CASSEVNSGTLVF.

This clone was picked up a small number of times. The chain employs TRBV11-2 and TRBJ2-5; 9 nucleotides agree with TRBD1. V lost 7 bases to trimming and J lost 1 base; unmatched junction nucleotides: 7. Germline V lookup: CDR1 SGHAT, CDR2 FQNNGV. The CDR3 sequence is 15 residues long. DNA for the CDR3: TGTGCCAGCACCCGGACAGGGGAACTCCAAGAGACCCAGTACTTC. Protein sequence: CASTRTGELQETQYF. Full variable domain (outside the CDR3, taken from reference TRBV11-2 and TRBJ2-5): EAGVAQSPRYKIIEKRQSVAFWCNPISGHATLYWYQQILGQGPKLLIQFQNNGVVDDSQLPKDRFSAERLKGVDSTLKIQPAKLEDSAVYLCASTRTGELQETQYFGPGTRLLVL.

Here the CDR3 DNA reads TGTGCCAGCAGCTTAGGGGGGGGTTTTGGCTACACCTTC. This gives the protein CASSLGGGFGYTF. J is TRBJ1-2 and V is TRBV7-2; D possibly corresponds to TRBD1 (5 bases). CDR1 is SGHTA, CDR2 FQGNSA, per germline. The CDR3 length is 13 residues. V was cut by 1 base and J by 7 bases, with 10 bases left in between.

This clone appeared once. The rearrangement uses TRBV11-2 and TRBJ2-7, with 11 bases that match TRBD1. The germline gives CDR1 SGHAT, CDR2 FQNNGV. The ends lost 5 bases at V and 0 bases at J; junction bases unmatched: 9. The length of the CDR3 is 17 residues. In DNA, the CDR3 is TGTGCCAGCAGCACCCGGACAGGGGGCCCATCCTCCTACGAGCAGTACTTC. It codes for CASSTRTGGPSSYEQYF.

CDR3 protein: CASSLVAGRQPQHF. The CDR3 bases are TGTGCCAGCAGCTTGGTGGCAGGGCGGCAGCCCCAGCATTTT. The gene calls are TRBV5-5 and TRBJ1-5; possibly TRBD1 for D (5 bases). From germline, CDR1 is SGHKS and CDR2 YYEKEE (reference sequence). V gave up 0 bases and J gave up 7 bases, with 11 bases separating them. The CDR3 runs 14 residues.

The J gene is TRBJ1-5, the V gene TRBV7-2, with TRBD1 matching over 9 bases. Looked up from germline, CDR1 is SGHTA and CDR2 is FQGNSA. V shed 6 bases, J shed 0 bases, and the junction held 9 bases outside the gene matches. CDR3 length equals 17 residues. This CDR3 reads CASSSGQGGYSNQPQHF. CDR3 in DNA: TGTGCCAGCAGTTCGGGACAGGGCGGATATAGCAATCAGCCCCAGCATTTT.

The chain is built from TRBV2 and TRBJ2-1; D is possibly TRBD2 (7 bases). Trimming cost V 6 bases and J 8 bases, with 11 bases left between them. The CDR3 covers 12 residues. Germline V gives CDR1 SNHLY, CDR2 FYNNEI. The CDR3 bases are TGTGCCAGCAGCTGGGGGGGCGATGAGCAGTTCTTC. The encoded protein is CASSWGGDEQFF.

CDR3 protein: CSVKYGLAEDTQYF. CDR3 nucleotides: TGCAGCGTGAAATACGGACTAGCGGAAGATACGCAGTATTTT. The rearrangement uses TRBV29-1 and TRBJ2-3, with 10 bases that match TRBD2. V was pared by 6 bases and J by 5 bases, with 8 bases of the junction left unmatched. The V gene's germline CDR1 is SQVTM and CDR2 ANQGSEA. The CDR3 spans 14 residues.

This rearrangement joins TRBV9 to TRBJ1-6; D is unresolved. V lost 0 bases, J lost 7 bases, and 11 bases lay in between. The CDR3 runs to 15 residues. Looked up from germline, CDR1 is SGDLS and CDR2 is YYNGEE. The CDR3 coding sequence is TGTGCCAGCAGCGTAGAGCGGGTCCCAAATTCACCCCTCCACTTT. This gives the protein CASSVERVPNSPLHF.

The chain links TRBV19 to TRBJ2-3; 10 bases match TRBD1. The CDR3 extends over 14 amino acids. Germline trimming cut 4 bases from V and 3 bases from J; bases unmatched to any gene: 1. CDR1 and CDR2 from the germline V gene are LNHDA and SQIVND (reference sequence). The CDR3 here is CASSRGQGTDTQYF. The DNA of the CDR3 is TGTGCCAGTAGTAGGGGACAGGGGACAGATACGCAGTATTTT. Full variable domain (missing parts from reference TRBV19 and TRBJ2-3): DGGITQSPKYLFRKEGQNVTLSCEQNLNHDAMYWYRQDPGQGLRLIYYSQIVNDFQKGDIAEGYSVSREKKESFPLTVTSAQKNPTAFYLCASSRGQGTDTQYFGPGTRLTVL.

The gene calls are TRBV6-5 and TRBJ2-3, with 13 nucleotides matching TRBD2. Looked up from germline, CDR1 is MNHEY and CDR2 is SVGAGI. V lost 6 bases and J lost 2; bases outside the gene matches: 2. The length of the CDR3 is 15 residues. This CDR3 reads CASSGTSGVTDTQYF. In DNA, the CDR3 is TGTGCCAGCAGCGGGACTAGCGGGGTCACAGATACGCAGTATTTT.

The chain uses TRBV11-3 and TRBJ2-7, with 9 bases fitting TRBD1. Germline-derived CDR1 and CDR2 are SGHNT and YENEEA. There are 15 residues in the CDR3. J was trimmed by 3 bases and V by 0 bases; bases with no gene match: 3. The CDR3 DNA is TGTGCCAGCAGCTTAGATCGGGGACAGGGCTACGAGCAGTACTTC. This sequence encodes CASSLDRGQGYEQYF.

The chain joins TRBV7-2 to TRBJ1-6, with D possibly being TRBD1 (6 bases). CDR1 and CDR2 (germline): SGHTA, FQGNSA. The CDR3 extends over 15 amino acids. Deletions cut 4 bases from V and 6 bases from J, with 13 bases between. The DNA for the CDR3 is TGTGCCAGCAGCTCGGGACACAAGATTAATTCACCCCTCCACTTT. This gives the protein CASSSGHKINSPLHF.

The V and J genes are TRBV2 and TRBJ2-1, with 8 bases fitting TRBD2. V trimming: 6 bases; J trimming: 7 bases; junction bases outside the gene matches: 5. Germline CDR1 SNHLY, CDR2 FYNNEI. CDR3 size: 13 residues. DNA for the CDR3: TGTGCCAGCAGAGGACTAGCTGCTAATGAGCAGTTCTTC. Translating gives CASRGLAANEQFF.

The CDR3 DNA reads TGTGCCAGCAGCCAAGGGGCGGTAGCGGGACAAAATGAGCAGTTCTTC. As protein: CASSQGAVAGQNEQFF. The rearrangement links TRBV3-1 (or the pseudogene TRBV3-2) to TRBJ2-1; 8 nucleotides align to TRBD2. The trim removed 1 base at V and 7 bases at J, leaving 9 bases unmatched. Germline lookup yields CDR1 LGHDT and CDR2 YNNKEL (reference sequence). CDR3 length: 16 amino acids.

The V call is TRBV6-6, the J call TRBJ2-1; D perhaps matches TRBD1 (8 bases). CDR1 is MNHNY, CDR2 SVGAGI, per germline (reference sequence). V lost 5 bases, J lost 6 bases, and 14 bases lay in between. The CDR3 contains 14 residues. In DNA form, the CDR3 reads TGTGCCAGCAGTAACAACAGGGGGGGCAATGAGCAGTTCTTC. Translation gives CASSNNRGGNEQFF.

V is TRBV7-9 and J is TRBJ2-1, with 7 bases matching TRBD2. The CDR3 has 15 residues. With V trimmed by 11 bases and J by 5 bases, 15 bases remained unmatched. Looked up from germline, CDR1 is SEHNR and CDR2 is FQNEAQ (reference sequence). The CDR3 DNA is TGTGCCTCTAGAGGGGAGGGCGTCGGCGACAATGAGCAGTTCTTC. This encodes CASRGEGVGDNEQFF.

The chain links TRBV5-1 to TRBJ1-2; D possibly corresponds to TRBD1 (5 bases). This CDR3 contains 15 residues. CDR1 is SGHRS, CDR2 YFSETQ, per germline. V dropped 1 base and J dropped 4 bases, with 14 bases sitting between them. The CDR3 protein is CASSLSSGGSYGYTF. CDR3 nucleotides: TGCGCCAGCAGCTTGAGCTCCGGGGGTTCCTATGGCTACACCTTC.

The chain combines TRBV27 with TRBJ2-7; D remains ambiguous. V gave up 8 bases and J gave up 0 bases, with 23 bases separating them. The CDR3 is 17 residues long. Germline V gene sequence: CDR1 MNHEY, CDR2 SMNVEV (reference sequence). DNA of the CDR3: TGTGCCAGCCTCCTCGAGGTTACGGCGGAGAGCTCCTACGAGCAGTACGTC. Amino acids: CASLLEVTAESSYEQYV.